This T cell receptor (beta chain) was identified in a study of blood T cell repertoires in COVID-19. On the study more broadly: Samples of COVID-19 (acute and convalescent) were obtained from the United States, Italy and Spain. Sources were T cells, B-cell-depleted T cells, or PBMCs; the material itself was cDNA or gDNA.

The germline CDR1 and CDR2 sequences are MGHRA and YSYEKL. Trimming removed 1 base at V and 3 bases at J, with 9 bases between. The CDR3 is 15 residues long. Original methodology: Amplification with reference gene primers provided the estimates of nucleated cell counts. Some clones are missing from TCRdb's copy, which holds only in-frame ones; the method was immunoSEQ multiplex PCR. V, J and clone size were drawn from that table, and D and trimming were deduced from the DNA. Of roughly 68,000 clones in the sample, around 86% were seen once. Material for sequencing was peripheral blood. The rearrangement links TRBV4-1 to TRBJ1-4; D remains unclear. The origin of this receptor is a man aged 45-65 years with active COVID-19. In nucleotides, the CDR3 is TGCGCCAGCAGCCAAGCCCCAATCCCTAATGAAAAACTGTTTTTT. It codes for CASSQAPIPNEKLFF.